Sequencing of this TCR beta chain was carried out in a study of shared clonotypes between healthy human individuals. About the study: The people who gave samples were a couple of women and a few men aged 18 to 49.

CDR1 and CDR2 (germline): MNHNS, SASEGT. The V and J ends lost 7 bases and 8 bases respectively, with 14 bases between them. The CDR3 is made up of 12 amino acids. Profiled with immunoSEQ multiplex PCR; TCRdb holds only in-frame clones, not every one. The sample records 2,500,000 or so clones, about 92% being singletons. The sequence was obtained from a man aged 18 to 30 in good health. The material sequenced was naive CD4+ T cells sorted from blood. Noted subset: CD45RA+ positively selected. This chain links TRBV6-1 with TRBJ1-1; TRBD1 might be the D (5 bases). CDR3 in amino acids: CASTVGGLEAFF. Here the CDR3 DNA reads TGTGCCAGCACCGTGGGGGGGTTGGAAGCTTTCTTT.